This record looks at one TCR beta chain sequence and its context. These data originate in a study of blood T cell repertoires in COVID-19. Study-wide context: Sources were T cells, B-cell-depleted T cells, or PBMCs; the material itself was cDNA or gDNA.

Per the original methods: For nucleated cells, counts were estimated from reference gene primer amplification. Method: immunoSEQ multiplex PCR; TCRdb's copy keeps in-frame clones and lacks some. For V, J and clone size, that table is used; D and trimming come from the DNA. Of over 35,000 clones in the sample, about 90% were seen once. CDR1 SGHDT and CDR2 YYEEEE come from the germline V gene. V lost 4 bases, J lost 3 bases, and 13 bases stayed unmatched. The CDR3 totals 18 residues. The material sequenced was peripheral blood. J is TRBJ1-3 and V is TRBV5-6, with 10 bases lining up with TRBD1. This receptor was taken from a man aged 50-60 years with acute or convalescent COVID-19. The DNA of the CDR3 is TGTGCCAGCAGCAATCTGTTCTTGGGGACAGGGGTTGGAAACACCATATATTTT. Translation: CASSNLFLGTGVGNTIYF.